Below are 21 T cell receptor beta chains sequenced from a single sample in a study of radiation and T cells in renal cell carcinoma. The time point: blood 4 weeks post-SBRT, at nephrectomy. Treatment defined: 15 Gy SBRT to primary tumor, nephrectomy 4 weeks later. Method: immunoSEQ multiplex PCR; TCRdb's copy keeps in-frame clones and lacks some. This table has around 170,000 clones, about 87% appearing once. This specimen consisted of blood, obtained from a patient whose treatment included radiotherapy and nephrectomy. The receptors here all came from a woman between 50 and 59 years old with renal cell carcinoma.

The genes are TRBV19 and TRBJ1-2; 8 nucleotides match TRBD1. Germline-derived CDR1 and CDR2 are LNHDA and SQIVND (reference sequence). Trimming cost V 5 bases and J 1 base; bases outside gene matches: 12. This CDR3 spans 17 amino acids. The CDR3: CASSFQGQGPRNYGYTF. CDR3 DNA sequence: TGTGCCAGTAGTTTTCAAGGACAGGGACCGCGTAACTATGGCTACACCTTC.

The rearrangement links TRBV9 to TRBJ2-7; 9 bases map to TRBD1. Per germline, CDR1 SGDLS and CDR2 YYNGEE. The length of the CDR3 is 15 residues. Trimming at V came to 4 bases and at J to 3 bases, leaving 8 bases not matched to a gene. The CDR3 region is CASSPQGTGFYEQYF. The CDR3 nucleotides are TGTGCCAGCAGCCCTCAGGGGACAGGGTTCTACGAGCAGTACTTC.

V and J are TRBV11-2 and TRBJ2-6; D is perhaps TRBD2 (5 bases). Between the trimmed V and J ends, which lost 3 bases and 0 bases, there was a span of 15 bases. There are 18 residues in the CDR3. CDR1 SGHAT and CDR2 FQNNGV come from the germline V gene. This CDR3 reads CASSFHLRRGSGANVLTF. CDR3 sequence (DNA): TGTGCCAGCAGCTTCCACCTTCGACGGGGCTCTGGGGCCAACGTCCTGACTTTC. Supplemented by reference TRBV11-2 and TRBJ2-6, the full variable domain reads EAGVAQSPRYKIIEKRQSVAFWCNPISGHATLYWYQQILGQGPKLLIQFQNNGVVDDSQLPKDRFSAERLKGVDSTLKIQPAKLEDSAVYLCASSFHLRRGSGANVLTFGAGSRLTVL.

The chain has TRBV19 and TRBJ2-7; 8 nucleotides match TRBD1. Germline trimming cut 9 bases from V and 0 bases from J; bases unmatched to any gene: 4. Germline V gene lookup returns CDR1 LNHDA and CDR2 SQIVND (reference sequence). The length of the CDR3 is 13 residues. In DNA, the CDR3 is TGTGCCAGCTCGGGACAGGCCTCCTACGAGCAGTACTTC. Translated, it gives CASSGQASYEQYF.

The rearrangement uses TRBV6-6 and TRBJ1-2, with no clear D. The germline gives CDR1 MNHNY, CDR2 SVGAGI (reference sequence). This CDR3 spans 15 amino acids. The V end lost 7 bases, the J end lost 6 bases, and 21 bases lay between the germline ends. CDR3: CASTGLGGKLHGYTF. In DNA, the CDR3 is TGTGCCAGCACGGGATTGGGCGGAAAGCTCCATGGCTACACCTTC.

V is TRBV28 and J is TRBJ2-7; 8 bases fit TRBD1. Germline CDR1 and CDR2: MDHEN and SYDVKM. The J segment lost 1 base and the V segment lost 5 bases, leaving 7 bases of the junction unmatched. The CDR3 totals 15 residues. CDR3 sequence: CASSPPGTGSYEQYF. The CDR3 region has the DNA TGTGCCAGCAGTCCTCCCGGGACAGGTTCCTACGAGCAGTACTTC.

Only a few counts were recorded for this clone. The V and J genes are TRBV6-5 and TRBJ1-5; 9 nucleotides line up with TRBD1. J was trimmed by 9 bases and V by 5 bases; bases with no gene match: 5. The germline V gene encodes CDR1 MNHEY and CDR2 SVGAGI. The length of the CDR3 is 13 residues. CDR3 protein: CASSRGQGRPQHF. The CDR3 DNA reads as TGTGCCAGCAGTCGGGGACAGGGTAGGCCCCAGCATTTT.

This chain uses TRBV23-1 with TRBJ1-5; D remains ambiguous. TRBV23-1 counts as an open reading frame of uncertain function. The CDR3 contains 12 residues. The V end lost 6 bases, the J end lost 5 bases, and 8 bases lay between the germline ends. This CDR3 reads CASRPPHQPQHF. CDR3 DNA sequence: TGCGCCAGCAGACCACCCCATCAGCCCCAGCATTTT.

This chain connects TRBV19 to TRBJ2-3; the D gene is possibly TRBD1 (6 bases). This CDR3 comprises 14 residues. Trimming took 5 bases from V and 3 from J, leaving 12 bases between them. Germline V lookup: CDR1 LNHDA, CDR2 SQIVND (reference sequence). The DNA for the CDR3 is TGTGCCAGTAGTCTACAGGGTGCGACAGATACGCAGTATTTT. Translated, it gives CASSLQGATDTQYF. The complete variable domain, with remaining parts taken from reference TRBV19 and TRBJ2-3, reads DGGITQSPKYLFRKEGQNVTLSCEQNLNHDAMYWYRQDPGQGLRLIYYSQIVNDFQKGDIAEGYSVSREKKESFPLTVTSAQKNPTAFYLCASSLQGATDTQYFGPGTRLTVL.

This chain links TRBV6-5 with TRBJ2-7; no firm D call. V shed 2 bases and J shed 5 bases, with 16 bases lying between them. This CDR3 contains 15 residues. The germline V gene encodes CDR1 MNHEY and CDR2 SVGAGI. CDR3 sequence: CASSYRRGPVDEQYF. CDR3 nucleotides: TGTGCCAGCAGTTACCGTCGAGGCCCTGTGGACGAGCAGTACTTC.

CDR3 in amino acids: CASRESSFGALDWTEAFF. CDR3 sequence (DNA): TGTGCCAGCAGGGAAAGTTCTTTTGGGGCTTTGGATTGGACTGAAGCTTTCTTT. The rearrangement links TRBV6-1 to TRBJ1-1; maybe TRBD1 (5 bases). With 6 bases removed from V and 5 bases from J, the gap between germline ends came to 28 bases. Germline loops: CDR1 MNHNS, CDR2 SASEGT. The CDR3 runs 18 residues.

This clone was detected only once. This chain joins TRBV6-6 and TRBJ2-1, with unresolved D. The CDR3 extends over 13 amino acids. Trimming stripped 4 bases from V and 6 bases from J, with 10 bases between. Germline V gene lookup returns CDR1 MNHNY and CDR2 SVGAGI (reference sequence). This CDR3 is CASSSRPLNEQFF. The CDR3 nucleotides are TGTGCCAGCAGTTCCCGCCCGCTCAATGAGCAGTTCTTC.

This chain connects TRBV7-9 to TRBJ1-5; 8 nucleotides match TRBD1. In germline, CDR1 is SEHNR, CDR2 FQNEAQ (reference sequence). V was pared by 5 bases and J by 4 bases, with 4 bases of the junction left unmatched. CDR3 size: 14 residues. CDR3 sequence: CASSDGTGNQPQHF. Here the CDR3 DNA reads TGTGCCAGCAGCGACGGGACAGGTAATCAGCCCCAGCATTTT.

This chain joins TRBV19 and TRBJ2-5; a weak D match, TRBD1 (5 bases). This CDR3 is built from 13 residues. Germline V lookup: CDR1 LNHDA, CDR2 SQIVND (reference sequence). Trimming cost V 5 bases and J 6 bases, with 13 bases left between them. CDR3 in amino acids: CASSSQSGKTQYF. CDR3 sequence (DNA): TGTGCCAGTAGTTCCCAATCAGGGAAGACCCAGTACTTC.

This clone was found once. The chain carries TRBV18 and TRBJ2-7; D ambiguous. Germline V gene lookup returns CDR1 KGHSH and CDR2 LQKENI. V lost 3 bases and J lost 0, with 9 bases in between. The CDR3 consists of 14 residues. The CDR3 here is CASSPDLSSYEQYF. The CDR3 DNA sequence: TGTGCCAGCTCACCGGACCTGAGCTCCTACGAGCAGTACTTC. The full variable domain, its missing parts supplied by reference TRBV18 and TRBJ2-7, is NAGVMQNPRHLVRRRGQEARLRCSPMKGHSHVYWYRQLPEEGLKFMVYLQKENIIDESGMPKERFSAEFPKEGPSILRIQQVVRGDSAAYFCASSPDLSSYEQYFGPGTRLTVT.

This chain connects TRBV5-5 to TRBJ2-3; no clear D. V was clipped by 0 bases and J by 6 bases, with 11 bases between them. Germline V gene lookup returns CDR1 SGHKS and CDR2 YYEKEE (reference sequence). This CDR3 has 14 residues. The CDR3 sequence is CASSLVEYRDTQYF. CDR3 nucleotides: TGTGCCAGCAGCTTGGTAGAATATCGGGATACGCAGTATTTT.

This clone was recorded only once. The chain employs TRBV19 and TRBJ1-3; D may be TRBD1 (6 bases). Trimming cost V 7 bases and J 4 bases, with 23 bases left between them. This CDR3 is built from 17 residues. Germline V lookup: CDR1 LNHDA, CDR2 SQIVND (reference sequence). The CDR3 reads CASTWEAGGARGNTIYF. The DNA for the CDR3 is TGTGCCAGTACCTGGGAGGCCGGGGGCGCGAGGGGAAACACCATATATTTT.

V gene TRBV12-5 combines with J gene TRBJ2-3; D remains ambiguous. This CDR3 has 12 amino acids. Germline loops: CDR1 LGHNT, CDR2 FRNRAP. V was pared by 2 bases and J by 7 bases, with 7 bases between. The CDR3 region is CASGLFPNTQYF. The CDR3 DNA reads as TGTGCTAGTGGTTTGTTTCCGAATACGCAGTATTTT.

The CDR3 is CASSLAGENEQFF. The CDR3 region has the DNA TGTGCCAGTAGTCTAGCGGGTGAGAATGAGCAGTTCTTC. The chain links TRBV19 to TRBJ2-1; 8 bases match TRBD2. CDR3 size: 13 residues. The J segment lost 7 bases and the V segment lost 5 bases, leaving 4 bases of the junction unmatched. CDR1 and CDR2 from the germline V gene are LNHDA and SQIVND (reference sequence).

This sequence joins TRBV9 and TRBJ2-1; D tentatively fits TRBD1 or TRBD2 (5 bases each). Deletions cut 7 bases from V and 4 bases from J, with 9 bases between. The length of the CDR3 is 12 residues. CDR1 is SGDLS, CDR2 YYNGEE, per germline. The CDR3 nucleotides are TGTGCCAGCGAGGGGCAATACAATGAGCAGTTCTTC. Protein product: CASEGQYNEQFF.

The chain combines TRBV7-2 with TRBJ2-5, with D hard to call. The CDR3 sequence is 15 residues long. Trimming shortened V by 5 bases and J by 4 bases, and 17 bases separated the two germline ends. CDR1 and CDR2 (germline): SGHTA, FQGNSA. CDR3 loop: CASSHVASLGETQYF. The CDR3 DNA follows: TGTGCCAGCAGCCACGTGGCCTCCCTGGGAGAGACCCAGTACTTC.